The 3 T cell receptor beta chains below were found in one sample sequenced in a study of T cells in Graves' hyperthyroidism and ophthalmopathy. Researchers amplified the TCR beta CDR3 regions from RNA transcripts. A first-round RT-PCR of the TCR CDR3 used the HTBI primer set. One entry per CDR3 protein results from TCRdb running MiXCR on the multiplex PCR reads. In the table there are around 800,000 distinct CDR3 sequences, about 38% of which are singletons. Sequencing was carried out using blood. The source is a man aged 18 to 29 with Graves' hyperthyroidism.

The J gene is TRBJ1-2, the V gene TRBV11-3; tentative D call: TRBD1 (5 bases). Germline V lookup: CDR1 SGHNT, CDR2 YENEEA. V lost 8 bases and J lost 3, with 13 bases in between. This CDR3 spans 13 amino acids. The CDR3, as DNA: TGTGCCAGCGGCAGCGGGGGGGACTATGGCTACACCTTC. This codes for CASGSGGDYGYTF.

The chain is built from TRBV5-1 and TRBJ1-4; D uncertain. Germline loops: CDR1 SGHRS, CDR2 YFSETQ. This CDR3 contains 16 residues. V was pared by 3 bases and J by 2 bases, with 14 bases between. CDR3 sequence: CASSSAPGRTNEKLFF. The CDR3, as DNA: TGCGCCAGCAGCTCGGCCCCGGGAAGGACTAATGAAAAACTGTTTTTT.

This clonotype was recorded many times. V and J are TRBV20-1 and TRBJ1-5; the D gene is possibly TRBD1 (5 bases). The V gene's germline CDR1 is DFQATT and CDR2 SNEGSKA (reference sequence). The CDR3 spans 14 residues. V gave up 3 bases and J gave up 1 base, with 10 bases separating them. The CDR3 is CSARVTGSNQPQHF. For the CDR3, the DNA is TGCAGTGCTAGGGTCACAGGAAGCAATCAGCCCCAGCATTTT.